Listed below are T cell receptor beta chains from one sample, sequenced in a study of cytomegalovirus exposure and HLA in healthy donors. The repertoire was sequenced with immunoSEQ multiplex PCR; TCRdb's copy has only in-frame clones and lacks some. The table records around 130,000 clones, about 79% of them present only once. Sequenced input: PBMCs. These receptors were obtained from a woman younger than 30 in good health and CMV-seropositive. Each CDR3 is given without its conserved first and last residue. Size tells how often a clone was seen (once, few, many) or the class of an expanded clone, and some rows leave it out.

v_gene,abundance,j_gene,CDR3aa
TRBV19,NA,TRBJ1-1,ASSTPRQGAHTEAF
TRBV7-6,few,TRBJ2-3,ASSLSLSDTQY
TRBV30,NA,TRBJ2-7,AWSKGTGSVEQY
TRBV4-1,NA,TRBJ2-1,ASSQAPLLAGVAGEQF
TRBV2,NA,TRBJ2-3,ATGLAGVTDTQY
TRBV4-1,NA,TRBJ1-2,ASRRDRGYGYT
TRBV4-1,NA,TRBJ1-2,ASSRGGGYGYT
TRBV5-5,NA,TRBJ1-1,ASSLSTGAGTEAF
TRBV7-2,NA,TRBJ2-3,ASSLWDTLTDTQY
TRBV9,NA,TRBJ2-3,ASSVDGGPTDTQY
TRBV7-2,NA,TRBJ2-2,ASSLGIDPQGGELF
TRBV30,NA,TRBJ2-5,AWGISGGRGTQY
TRBV2,NA,TRBJ1-2,ASSEILGGFNYGYT
TRBV15,NA,TRBJ1-4,ATSGQRDGYEKLF
TRBV7-2,NA,TRBJ1-5,ASSPSRDNQPQH
TRBV4-1,NA,TRBJ2-1,ASSRGFGGGNEQF
TRBV4-1,NA,TRBJ2-5,ASSHGRDRETQY
TRBV5-1,NA,TRBJ2-1,ASSSRGTSGGMGSYNEQF
TRBV28,NA,TRBJ2-5,ASSLADRNQETQY
TRBV29-1,NA,TRBJ2-5,SAPLSGQETQY
TRBV5-1,NA,TRBJ2-1,ASSLGGSGGGPLEQF
TRBV4-1,NA,TRBJ1-1,ASSLRGVGSTEAF
TRBV19,NA,TRBJ1-1,ASSTPQGPNTEAF
TRBV7-6,NA,TRBJ1-6,ASSLEAGGISYNSPLH
TRBV27,NA,TRBJ2-7,ASSTLYEQY
TRBV4-1,NA,TRBJ1-6,ASSQGLGSPLH
TRBV13,NA,TRBJ2-1,ASSLGPGYEQF
TRBV6-6,NA,TRBJ2-7,ATDSGTGGYEQY
TRBV19,NA,TRBJ1-6,ASMSLSAAGSPLH
TRBV10-3,NA,TRBJ1-3,AISERQSSGNTIY
TRBV30,NA,TRBJ2-7,AWSVSAYEQY
TRBV5-5,NA,TRBJ1-2,ASSWTGYGYT
TRBV19,NA,TRBJ1-1,ASSIYRSPEAF
TRBV5-6,NA,TRBJ1-6,ASSLETGGYNSPLH
TRBV19,NA,TRBJ1-2,AGSPGSVRGYT
TRBV6-4,NA,TRBJ2-2,ASSDLGTGGDTGELF
TRBV25-1,NA,TRBJ1-1,ASSGPAGGGTEAF
TRBV11-2,NA,TRBJ2-1,ASSSSNEQF
TRBV7-9,NA,TRBJ1-1,ASSLGPGDTEAF
TRBV2,NA,TRBJ2-7,ASSEAGQREQY
TRBV19,NA,TRBJ1-4,ASSPPGIGEKLF
TRBV28,NA,TRBJ2-5,ASRLSGGRQETQY
TRBV4-1,NA,TRBJ2-2,ASSQEGDQINTGELF
TRBV7-9,NA,TRBJ1-3,ASSPGDWSGNAIY
TRBV4-1,NA,TRBJ1-6,ASSQDSGWGSPLH
TRBV2,NA,TRBJ1-6,ASATEDNSPLH
TRBV27,once,TRBJ2-7,ASSTGSNYEQY
TRBV6-1,NA,TRBJ2-7,ASSVAGLSSYEQY